The next 5 T cell receptor beta chains were all read from a single sample in a study of tumor and adjacent non-tumor tissue in lung cancer. RNA was extracted from bulk tissue without any cell sorting. Distant lung tissue was collected more than 3 cm away from the tumor edge. A modified ARM-PCR protocol with three rounds of nested PCR amplified TCRbeta. TCRdb processed the multiplex PCR reads anew with MiXCR; each CDR3 protein has one entry. The table records approximately 100,000 distinct CDR3 sequences, roughly 60% of them present only once. The specimen sequenced was distant non-tumor lung tissue. The origin of the receptors is a man aged 25 to 45 with non-small cell lung cancer.

This clonotype was seen a handful of times. The chain combines TRBV11-3 with TRBJ2-2, with D perhaps TRBD1 (6 bases). Germline lookup yields CDR1 SGHNT and CDR2 YENEEA. Trimming removed 2 bases from V and 6 bases from J, with 13 bases in between. This CDR3 is built from 15 residues. CDR3 coding DNA: TGTGCCAGCAGCTTAACATCCCAGGGGTCCGGGGAGCTGTTTTTT. Translating it yields CASSLTSQGSGELFF. The variable domain in full, completed from reference TRBV11-3 and TRBJ2-2, reads EAGVVQSPRYKIIEKKQPVAFWCNPISGHNTLYWYLQNLGQGPELLIRYENEEAVDDSQLPKDRFSAERLKGVDSTLKIQPAELGDSAVYLCASSLTSQGSGELFFGEGSRLTVL.

With regard to this clonotype: A much bigger clone sits one base away, suggesting this may be a read error. The genes are TRBV20-1 and TRBJ2-7, with D maybe TRBD1 (6 bases). CDR1 is DFQATT and CDR2 is SNEGSKA in the germline V gene (reference sequence). The CDR3 loop spans 15 amino acids. As DNA, the CDR3 is TGCAGTGCCGACCCGGGACACCTAGACTCGGGCGAGCAGCACTTC. It translates to CSADPGHLDSGEQHF.

Remarks on this clonotype: With a much larger clone just one base away, this may be a read error. The chain combines TRBV11-2 with TRBJ2-3, with 8 positions matching TRBD2. This CDR3 contains 15 residues. The junction had 12 bases not matched to a gene; V was cut back by 6 bases and J by 7 bases. Germline V gene data show CDR1 as SGHAT and CDR2 as FQNNGV. The CDR3 DNA sequence: TGTGCCAGCAGATTACTAGCGGTCGGGGGCCATACGCAGTATTTT. This sequence encodes CASRLLAVGGHTQYF.

Of note for this clonotype: A much bigger clone sits one base away, suggesting this may be a read error. The J gene is TRBJ1-1, the V gene TRBV5-4; D might be TRBD1 (6 bases). The CDR3 consists of 13 residues. The V gene's germline CDR1 is SGHNT and CDR2 YYREEE (reference sequence). CDR3 sequence: CASSSTGVTGAFF. In DNA form, the CDR3 reads TGTGCCAGCAGCTCGACAGGTGTCACTGGAGCTTTCTTT.

On this clonotype itself: Just one base apart from a much larger clone, this may be a read error. The rearrangement uses TRBV10-3 and TRBJ1-2, with a possible D match to TRBD1 (6 bases). Between the trimmed V and J ends, which lost 10 bases and 1 base, there was a span of 16 bases. CDR1 is ENHRY and CDR2 is SYGVKD in the germline V gene. The CDR3 runs to 14 residues. Here the CDR3 reads CATTGAGVNYGYTF. The CDR3 DNA sequence: TGTGCCACTACCGGGGCAGGGGTTAACTATGGCTACACCTTC.